One sample yielded the 13 T cell receptor beta chains listed below, sequenced in a study of cytomegalovirus exposure and HLA in healthy donors. This PCR relied on a set of 60 Vbeta primers and 13 Jbeta primers. Sequenced by immunoSEQ multiplex PCR; TCRdb stores in-frame clones only, minus some. This sample has around 190,000 clones, with around 90% found just once. Sequenced material: PBMCs. The source of these receptors is a boy aged 2 to 9 in good health and CMV-seronegative.

The chain joins TRBV5-1 to TRBJ2-3; 9 bases are a match to TRBD2. The CDR3 runs 17 residues. The V gene end was trimmed by 0 bases and the J gene end by 2 bases; junction bases not matched to a gene: 7. Germline values: CDR1 SGHRS, CDR2 YFSETQ. The CDR3, as DNA: TGCGCCAGCAGCTTGGCTCGCGGGAGGGTGAACACAGATACGCAGTATTTT. It encodes CASSLARGRVNTDTQYF.

The J gene is TRBJ2-3, the V gene TRBV14; the D gene is possibly TRBD1 (6 bases). The V and J ends lost 0 bases and 4 bases respectively, with 14 bases between them. Per the germline V gene, CDR1 is SGHDN and CDR2 is FVKESK. This CDR3 region has 16 residues. The CDR3 DNA reads as TGTGCCAGCAGCCAAGATAGGCAGGGGCTAGCAGATACGCAGTATTTT. This sequence encodes CASSQDRQGLADTQYF.

The chain combines TRBV9 with TRBJ1-2; maybe TRBD1 (6 bases). The CDR3 is 15 residues long. Germline V CDR1 and CDR2: SGDLS, YYNGEE. V dropped 3 bases and J dropped 7 bases, with 19 bases sitting between them. The CDR3 sequence is CASSATGFGTGGYTF. CDR3 sequence (DNA): TGTGCCAGCAGCGCTACAGGGTTCGGAACGGGTGGCTACACCTTC.

The chain combines TRBV7-7 with TRBJ2-3, with TRBD2 matching 8 bases. Trimming at V came to 1 base and at J to 3 bases, leaving 9 bases not matched to a gene. CDR1 is SSHAT, CDR2 FNYEAQ, per germline (reference sequence). The CDR3 contains 17 residues. CDR3 nucleotide sequence: TGTGCCAGCAGCTTAGATAGAGCGGGGGAAGGGACAGATACGCAGTATTTT. This codes for CASSLDRAGEGTDTQYF.

The J gene is TRBJ1-1, the V gene TRBV2; D is possibly TRBD1 (6 bases). This CDR3 is built from 14 residues. The germline V gene has CDR1 SNHLY and CDR2 FYNNEI. V dropped 0 bases and J dropped 5 bases, with 10 bases sitting between them. CDR3 DNA: TGTGCCAGCAGTGAAGCACCAGGGGATACTGAAGCTTTCTTT. Translating gives CASSEAPGDTEAFF.

The chain recombines TRBV6-6 with TRBJ1-1, with 8 bases fitting TRBD1. Germline CDR1 MNHNY, CDR2 SVGAGI (reference sequence). V was clipped by 6 bases and J by 1 base; unmatched bases: 10. CDR3 length: 16 residues. The CDR3 bases are TGTGCCAGCAGCCCCTTCTCGGACAGGGCGAACACTGAAGCTTTCTTT. It translates to CASSPFSDRANTEAFF.

The genes are TRBV27 and TRBJ2-7; D is possibly TRBD1 (6 bases). The CDR3 consists of 11 residues. V lost 7 bases and J lost 7, with 11 bases in between. Per the germline V gene, CDR1 is MNHEY and CDR2 is SMNVEV (reference sequence). The CDR3 bases are TGTGCCAGCATGCAGGGGAGAGAGCAGTACTTC. This encodes CASMQGREQYF.

The J gene is TRBJ1-2, the V gene TRBV7-9; D remains unclear. V was trimmed by 1 base and J by 8 bases, leaving 14 bases between them. The CDR3 runs 14 residues. The V gene's germline CDR1 is SEHNR and CDR2 FQNEAQ (reference sequence). The CDR3 DNA is TGTGCCAGCAGCTTAGTGGAGGCCGGCGGCGGCTACACCTTC. Translating gives CASSLVEAGGGYTF.

The chain is built from TRBV6-6 and TRBJ1-5; D remains ambiguous. This CDR3 has 13 amino acids. CDR1 and CDR2 from the germline V gene are MNHNY and SVGAGI (reference sequence). V dropped 6 bases and J dropped 6 bases, with 12 bases sitting between them. The CDR3 loop is CASRPKLSQPQHF. For the CDR3, the DNA is TGTGCCAGCAGACCTAAATTAAGTCAGCCCCAGCATTTT.

The chain carries TRBV29-1 and TRBJ2-1; D may be TRBD1 (5 bases). Trimming pared 0 bases from V and 3 bases from J, leaving 12 bases between. Germline loops: CDR1 SQVTM, CDR2 ANQGSEA. This CDR3 is 15 amino acids long. The CDR3 bases are TGCAGCGTTGAAGAAAGGGGCGGTAACTACAATGAGCAGTTCTTC. Its protein is CSVEERGGNYNEQFF.

This chain joins TRBV4-2 and TRBJ2-7; TRBD1 might be the D (6 bases). The V end lost 1 base, the J end lost 5 bases, and 18 bases lay between the germline ends. Germline CDR1 LGHNA, CDR2 YNFKEQ. The CDR3 loop spans 16 amino acids. The CDR3 spells CASSQAPRGGRNEQYF. DNA for the CDR3: TGTGCCAGCAGCCAAGCCCCCCGAGGGGGTAGAAACGAGCAGTACTTC.

A note on this clone: A junction boundary mismatches the germline segment, possibly from a read error. This chain uses TRBV5-1 with TRBJ1-1; tentatively, D is TRBD1 (5 bases). This CDR3 is 17 amino acids long. The V gene's germline CDR1 is SGHRS and CDR2 YFSETQ. The CDR3 coding sequence is TGCGCCAGCGGCTTGGTTGGTTCGGGGGGGAGGAACACTGAAGCTTTCTTT. It specifies CASGLVGSGGRNTEAFF.

The rearrangement links TRBV27 to TRBJ2-6, with TRBD1 identical over 8 bases. V lost 2 bases and J lost 1; bases outside the gene matches: 7. The V gene's germline CDR1 is MNHEY and CDR2 SMNVEV (reference sequence). There are 18 residues in the CDR3. As DNA, the CDR3 is TGTGCCAGCAGTTTACTCCGGGACAGGTTTTCTGGGGCCAACGTCCTGACTTTC. This translates into CASSLLRDRFSGANVLTF.